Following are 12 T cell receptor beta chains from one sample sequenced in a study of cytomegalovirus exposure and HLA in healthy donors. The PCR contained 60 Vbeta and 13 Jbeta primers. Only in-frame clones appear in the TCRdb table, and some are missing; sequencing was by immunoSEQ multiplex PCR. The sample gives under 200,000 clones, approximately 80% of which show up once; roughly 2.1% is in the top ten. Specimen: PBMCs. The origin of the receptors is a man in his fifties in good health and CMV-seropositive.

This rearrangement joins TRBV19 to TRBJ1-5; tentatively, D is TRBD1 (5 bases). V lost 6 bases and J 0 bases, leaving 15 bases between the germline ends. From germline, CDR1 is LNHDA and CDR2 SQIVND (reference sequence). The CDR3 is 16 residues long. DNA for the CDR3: TGTGCCAGTAGGGACACCGCCCGTTATAGCAATCAGCCCCAGCATTTT. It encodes CASRDTARYSNQPQHF.

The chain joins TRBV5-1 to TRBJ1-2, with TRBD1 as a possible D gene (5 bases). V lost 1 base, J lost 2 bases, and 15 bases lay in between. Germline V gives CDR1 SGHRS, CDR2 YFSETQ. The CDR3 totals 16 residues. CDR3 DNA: TGCGCCAGCAGCTTGTCCACCAGGAGGGGAAACTATGGCTACACCTTC. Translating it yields CASSLSTRRGNYGYTF.

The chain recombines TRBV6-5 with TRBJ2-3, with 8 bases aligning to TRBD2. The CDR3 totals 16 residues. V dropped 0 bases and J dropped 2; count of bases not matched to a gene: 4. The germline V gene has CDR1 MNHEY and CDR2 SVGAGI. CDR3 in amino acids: CASSYSPRGATDTQYF. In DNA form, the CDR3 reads TGTGCCAGCAGTTACTCTCCGCGGGGGGCCACAGATACGCAGTATTTT.

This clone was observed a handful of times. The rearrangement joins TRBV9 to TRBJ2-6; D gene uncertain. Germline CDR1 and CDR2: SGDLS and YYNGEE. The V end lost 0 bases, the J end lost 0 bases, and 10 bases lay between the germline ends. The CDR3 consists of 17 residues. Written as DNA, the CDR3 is TGTGCCAGCAGCGTAGGGCCGTTGAACTCTGGGGCCAACGTCCTGACTTTC. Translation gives CASSVGPLNSGANVLTF.

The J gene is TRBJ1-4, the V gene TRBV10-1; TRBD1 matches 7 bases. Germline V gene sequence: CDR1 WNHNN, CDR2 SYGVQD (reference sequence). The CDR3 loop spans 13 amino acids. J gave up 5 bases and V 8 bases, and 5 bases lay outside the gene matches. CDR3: CASLGTANEKLFF. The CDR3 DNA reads TGCGCCAGCTTAGGGACAGCGAATGAAAAACTGTTTTTT.

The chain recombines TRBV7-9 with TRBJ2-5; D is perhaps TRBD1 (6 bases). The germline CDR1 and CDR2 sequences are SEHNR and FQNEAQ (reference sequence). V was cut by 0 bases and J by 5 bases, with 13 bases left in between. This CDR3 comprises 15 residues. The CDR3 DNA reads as TGTGCCAGCAGCTTAGCGCTCGGACAGCGGGAGACCCAGTACTTC. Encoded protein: CASSLALGQRETQYF.

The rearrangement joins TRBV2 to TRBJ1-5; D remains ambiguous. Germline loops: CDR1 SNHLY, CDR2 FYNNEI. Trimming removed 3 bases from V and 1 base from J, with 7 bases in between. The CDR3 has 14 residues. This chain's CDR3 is CASSEIASNQPQHF. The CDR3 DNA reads TGTGCCAGCAGTGAGATAGCGAGCAATCAGCCCCAGCATTTT.

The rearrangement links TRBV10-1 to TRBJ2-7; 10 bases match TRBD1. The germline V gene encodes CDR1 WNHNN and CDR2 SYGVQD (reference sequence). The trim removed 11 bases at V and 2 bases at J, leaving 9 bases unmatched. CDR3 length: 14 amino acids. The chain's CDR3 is CAPGAGQGPYEQYF. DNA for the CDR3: TGCGCCCCCGGGGCGGGACAGGGGCCCTACGAGCAGTACTTC.

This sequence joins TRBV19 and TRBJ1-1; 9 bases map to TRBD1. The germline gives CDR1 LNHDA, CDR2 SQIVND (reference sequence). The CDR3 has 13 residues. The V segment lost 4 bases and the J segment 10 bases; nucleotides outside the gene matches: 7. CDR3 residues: CASSRMRTGVAFF. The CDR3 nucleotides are TGTGCCAGTAGTAGGATGAGGACAGGGGTAGCTTTCTTT.

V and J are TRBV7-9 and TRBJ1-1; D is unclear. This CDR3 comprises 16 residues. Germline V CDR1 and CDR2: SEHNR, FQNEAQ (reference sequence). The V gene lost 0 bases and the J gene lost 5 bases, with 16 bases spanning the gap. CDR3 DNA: TGTGCCAGCAGCTTAGCGAATCCCCTCGGTAATACTGAAGCTTTCTTT. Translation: CASSLANPLGNTEAFF. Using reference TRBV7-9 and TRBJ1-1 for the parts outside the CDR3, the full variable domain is DTGVSQNPRHKITKRGQNVTFRCDPISEHNRLYWYRQTLGQGPEFLTYFQNEAQLEKSRLLSDRFSAERPKGSFSTLEIQRTEQGDSAMYLCASSLANPLGNTEAFFGQGTRLTVV.

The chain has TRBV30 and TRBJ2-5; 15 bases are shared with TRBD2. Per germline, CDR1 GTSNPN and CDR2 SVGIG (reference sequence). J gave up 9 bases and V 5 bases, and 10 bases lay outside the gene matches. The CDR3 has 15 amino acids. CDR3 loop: CAWDNKGLAGGAQYF. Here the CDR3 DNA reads TGTGCCTGGGACAATAAAGGACTAGCGGGGGGGGCCCAGTACTTC.

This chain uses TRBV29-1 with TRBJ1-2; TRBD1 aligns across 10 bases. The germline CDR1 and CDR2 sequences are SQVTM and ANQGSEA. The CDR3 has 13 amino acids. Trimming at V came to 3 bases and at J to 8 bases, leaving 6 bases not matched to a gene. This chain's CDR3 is CSVDRQGAGGYTF. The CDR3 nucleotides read TGCAGCGTTGACAGACAGGGGGCTGGGGGCTACACCTTC.